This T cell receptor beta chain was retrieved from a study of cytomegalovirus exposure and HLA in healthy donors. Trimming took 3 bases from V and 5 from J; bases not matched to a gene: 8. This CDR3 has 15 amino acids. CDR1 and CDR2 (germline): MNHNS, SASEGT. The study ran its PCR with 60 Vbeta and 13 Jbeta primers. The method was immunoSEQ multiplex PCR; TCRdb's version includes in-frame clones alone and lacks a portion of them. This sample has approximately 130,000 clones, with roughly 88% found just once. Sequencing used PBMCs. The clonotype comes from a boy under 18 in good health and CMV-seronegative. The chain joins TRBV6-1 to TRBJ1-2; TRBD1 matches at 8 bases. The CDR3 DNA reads TGTGCCAGCAGTGACTCGACAGGGGCGTTTTATGGCTACACCTTC. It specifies CASSDSTGAFYGYTF.